The 20 T cell receptor beta chains in this list originate from one sample, sequenced in a study of blood T cell repertoires in COVID-19. Method: immunoSEQ multiplex PCR; TCRdb's copy keeps in-frame clones and lacks some. The table lists about 60,000 clones, around 80% of them singletons. The sample was peripheral blood. Source of these receptors: a man aged 30 to 39 with COVID-19, enrolled during active disease.

V usage is TRBV5-6 and J usage is TRBJ2-2, with D possibly matching TRBD1 (5 bases). The V gene's germline CDR1 is SGHDT and CDR2 YYEEEE. The V end lost 4 bases, the J end lost 1 base, and 11 bases lay between the germline ends. The CDR3 is made up of 15 amino acids. CDR3: CASSPTGLNTGELFF. For the CDR3, the DNA is TGTGCCAGCAGCCCCACAGGTTTGAACACCGGGGAGCTGTTTTTT.

The chain joins TRBV29-1 to TRBJ1-1; no clear D. This CDR3 is built from 13 residues. Germline CDR1 SQVTM, CDR2 ANQGSEA. V gave up 3 bases and J gave up 0 bases, with 8 bases separating them. The CDR3 is CSVDRGLNTEAFF. DNA for the CDR3: TGCAGCGTTGATCGAGGGTTGAACACTGAAGCTTTCTTT. The complete variable domain, with remaining parts taken from reference TRBV29-1 and TRBJ1-1, reads SAVISQKPSRDICQRGTSLTIQCQVDSQVTMMFWYRQQPGQSLTLIATANQGSEATYESGFVIDKFPISRPNLTFSTLTVSNMSPEDSSIYLCSVDRGLNTEAFFGQGTRLTVV.

The rearrangement uses TRBV10-3 and TRBJ2-3; TRBD2 matches 15 bases. The CDR3 extends over 16 amino acids. The junction had 10 bases not matched to a gene; V was cut back by 11 bases and J by 4 bases. Germline CDR1 ENHRY, CDR2 SYGVKD. In DNA form, the CDR3 reads TGTGCCGGGAGACTCGGACTAGCGGGAGGGCCAGATACGCAGTATTTT. This translates into CAGRLGLAGGPDTQYF.

The chain employs TRBV5-4 and TRBJ2-3, with D perhaps TRBD1 (7 bases). In germline, CDR1 is SGHNT, CDR2 YYREEE (reference sequence). Between the trimmed V and J ends, which lost 2 bases and 0 bases, there was a span of 13 bases. The CDR3 has 16 amino acids. In nucleotides, the CDR3 is TGTGCCAGCAGCTTCTCCAGGGGGGCTAGCACAGATACGCAGTATTTT. Protein product: CASSFSRGASTDTQYF.

V and J are TRBV5-1 and TRBJ1-6; tentatively, D is TRBD1 (6 bases). Per the germline V gene, CDR1 is SGHRS and CDR2 is YFSETQ. V was clipped by 0 bases and J by 8 bases, with 12 bases between them. This CDR3 is built from 15 residues. CDR3 loop: CASSLDRVFDSPLHF. The CDR3 region has the DNA TGCGCCAGCAGCTTGGACAGGGTGTTCGATTCACCCCTCCACTTT.

The CDR3 spells CASSGTGVFF. CDR3 bases: TGTGCCAGCAGCGGGACAGGGGTCTTCTTC. The V call is TRBV7-2, the J call TRBJ2-1; 10 bases align to TRBD1. Germline CDR1 reads SGHTA; CDR2 reads FQGNSA. The J segment lost 16 bases and the V segment lost 5 bases, leaving 2 bases of the junction unmatched. CDR3 length: 10 amino acids.

Only one count was recorded for this clone. The V gene is TRBV5-6, the J gene TRBJ2-7, with D tentatively TRBD1 (5 bases). Germline V gene data show CDR1 as SGHDT and CDR2 as YYEEEE. With 5 bases removed from V and 3 bases from J, the gap between germline ends came to 21 bases. CDR3 size: 16 residues. The CDR3 DNA reads as TGTGCCAGCAGTGAAGCTATGGGGCAGACCAGCTACGAGCAGTACTTC. This encodes CASSEAMGQTSYEQYF.

The table lists this clone with a few counts. Additional DNA sequences in this sample encode the identical CDR3. The V call is TRBV10-3, the J call TRBJ2-7; the D gene is possibly TRBD1 (7 bases). Trimming cost V 0 bases and J 4 bases, with 10 bases left between them. CDR3 length: 14 amino acids. Germline V lookup: CDR1 ENHRY, CDR2 SYGVKD. CDR3 nucleotide sequence: TGTGCCATCAGTGAGTCGGCAGGGGGGTACGAGCAGTACTTC. Its protein product is CAISESAGGYEQYF.

This clone was picked up one time. The genes are TRBV6-5 and TRBJ2-1; 8 positions agree with TRBD2. V was clipped by 0 bases and J by 10 bases; unmatched bases: 2. The CDR3 consists of 13 residues. Germline V gene lookup returns CDR1 MNHEY and CDR2 SVGAGI. CDR3 sequence (DNA): TGTGCCAGCAGTTACTCGACTAGCGTCGAGCAGTTCTTC. Translating gives CASSYSTSVEQFF.

The chain carries TRBV2 and TRBJ2-7, with 11 bases aligning to TRBD1. The CDR3 spans 14 residues. Germline CDR1 reads SNHLY; CDR2 reads FYNNEI. J lost 7 bases, V lost 5 bases, and 7 bases had no gene match. For the CDR3, the DNA is TGTGCCAGCAGTCCCGGGACAGGGGGGCATGAGCAGTACTTC. Encoded protein: CASSPGTGGHEQYF.

The chain employs TRBV21-1 and TRBJ1-4. TRBV21-1 is listed as a pseudogene. CDR3 length: 14 residues. The CDR3: CASSKVAKWEKLFF. In DNA, the CDR3 is TGTGCCAGCAGCAAAGTTGCGAAATGGGAAAAACTGTTTTTT.

The CDR3 DNA is TGTGCCAGCAGCCGTAGATTGAACACTGAAGCTTTCTTT. It yields the protein CASSRRLNTEAFF. The rearrangement links TRBV5-4 to TRBJ1-1; D unclear. V was trimmed by 4 bases and J by 0 bases, leaving 7 bases between them. Looked up from germline, CDR1 is SGHNT and CDR2 is YYREEE (reference sequence). There are 13 residues in the CDR3.

This chain uses TRBV6-5 with TRBJ2-7; possibly TRBD1 for D (6 bases). The V gene lost 7 bases and the J gene lost 0 bases, with 10 bases spanning the gap. CDR3 length: 13 amino acids. Germline CDR1 and CDR2: MNHEY and SVGAGI. The CDR3 here is CASMTGLSYEQYF. The DNA of the CDR3 is TGTGCCAGCATGACAGGCCTCTCCTACGAGCAGTACTTC.

This chain links TRBV5-4 with TRBJ2-7; 12 bases align to TRBD2. J lost 6 bases, V lost 4 bases, and 14 bases had no gene match. The V gene's germline CDR1 is SGHNT and CDR2 YYREEE (reference sequence). The CDR3 is 17 amino acids. The CDR3 DNA reads TGTGCCAGCAGCGCCCAGGGACTAGCGGGTACCGTGGGCGAGCAGTACTTC. It encodes CASSAQGLAGTVGEQYF.

This chain connects TRBV28 to TRBJ2-7; D perhaps matches TRBD1 (6 bases). The V gene lost 1 base and the J gene lost 6 bases, with 16 bases spanning the gap. Germline V gene lookup returns CDR1 MDHEN and CDR2 SYDVKM. The CDR3 sequence is 15 residues long. This chain's CDR3 is CASSLSTPTGLEQYF. As DNA, the CDR3 is TGTGCCAGCAGTTTATCCACCCCGACAGGTCTCGAGCAGTACTTC.

The V call is TRBV11-1, the J call TRBJ1-2; D is perhaps TRBD1 (5 bases). The V and J ends lost 3 bases and 4 bases respectively, with 18 bases between them. Germline CDR1 is SGHAT and CDR2 is FQDESV (reference sequence). The CDR3 spans 16 residues. The CDR3: CASSFLMGGLAYGYTF. The DNA for the CDR3 is TGTGCCAGCAGCTTCTTGATGGGGGGTCTGGCCTATGGCTACACCTTC.

This chain joins TRBV25-1 and TRBJ2-1; TRBD1 matches at 7 bases. The CDR3 consists of 18 residues. Per germline, CDR1 MGHDK and CDR2 SYGVNS. The junction had 16 bases not matched to a gene; V was cut back by 4 bases and J by 4 bases. CDR3 region: CASSAASSGTASYNEQFF. The CDR3 bases are TGTGCCAGCAGTGCAGCCTCCTCCGGGACAGCCTCGTACAATGAGCAGTTCTTC.

J is TRBJ2-7 and V is TRBV11-2; 10 positions agree with TRBD2. The germline V gene encodes CDR1 SGHAT and CDR2 FQNNGV. The V gene end was trimmed by 3 bases and the J gene end by 3 bases; junction bases not matched to a gene: 5. The CDR3 is 15 amino acids. This chain's CDR3 is CASSFPGLAIYEQYF. For the CDR3, the DNA is TGTGCCAGCAGCTTCCCGGGACTAGCGATCTACGAGCAGTACTTC.

J is TRBJ2-1 and V is TRBV27; 10 nucleotides match TRBD2. Trimming took 4 bases from V and 6 from J; bases not matched to a gene: 3. This CDR3 spans 14 amino acids. Per the germline V gene, CDR1 is MNHEY and CDR2 is SMNVEV (reference sequence). The DNA for the CDR3 is TGTGCCAGCAGTTCTAGCGGGAGAGTCAATGAGCAGTTCTTC. This sequence encodes CASSSSGRVNEQFF.

V and J are TRBV20-1 and TRBJ1-2, with D possibly matching TRBD1 (6 bases). V lost 3 bases, J lost 6 bases, and 17 bases lay in between. The CDR3 runs 14 residues. Germline CDR1 reads DFQATT; CDR2 reads SNEGSKA (reference sequence). CDR3 bases: TGCAGTGCTAGTTCAGGGGCGCAGTATGATGGCTACACCTTC. Protein: CSASSGAQYDGYTF.